The 12 T cell receptor beta chains in this list originate from one sample, sequenced in a study of T cells in Graves' hyperthyroidism and ophthalmopathy. Amplification targeted TCR beta CDR3 regions from RNA transcripts. TCR CDR3 regions were first amplified by RT-PCR with HTBI primers. Using its own MiXCR run on the multiplex PCR reads, TCRdb lists one record per CDR3 protein. The sample consists of around 350,000 distinct CDR3 sequences, around 13% of them appearing once. Material for sequencing was blood. Receptor source: a woman in her twenties or thirties with Graves' ophthalmopathy.

This clonotype was detected a few times. The J gene is TRBJ2-1, the V gene TRBV7-8, with TRBD2 matching 11 bases. The J segment lost 1 base and the V segment lost 4 bases, leaving 15 bases of the junction unmatched. This CDR3 region has 20 residues. Germline values: CDR1 SGHVS, CDR2 FQNEAQ. CDR3 loop: CASSSHEGLAGVLSYNEQFF. Here the CDR3 DNA reads TGTGCCAGCAGCTCACACGAAGGACTAGCGGGTGTCTTATCCTACAATGAGCAGTTCTTC.

There are a few counts of this clonotype. This sequence joins TRBV4-2 and TRBJ1-1, with 8 bases identical to TRBD1. CDR1 LGHNA and CDR2 YNFKEQ come from the germline V gene. There are 17 residues in the CDR3. Trimming at V came to 2 bases and at J to 3 bases, leaving 11 bases not matched to a gene. The CDR3 DNA follows: TGTGCCAGCAGCCAAACCTTCGACAGGGGCTGGGACACTGAAGCTTTCTTT. It encodes CASSQTFDRGWDTEAFF.

This clonotype occurred many times. The genes are TRBV3-1 and TRBJ2-7; D not certain. The CDR3 totals 11 residues. Germline V gives CDR1 LGHDT, CDR2 YNNKEL (reference sequence). The V and J ends lost 2 bases and 3 bases respectively, with 2 bases between them. The chain's CDR3 is CASSQNYEQYF. In DNA, the CDR3 is TGTGCCAGCAGCCAAAACTACGAGCAGTACTTC.

This clonotype was observed many times. This sequence joins TRBV11-1 and TRBJ2-7, with D maybe TRBD1 (6 bases). Germline V lookup: CDR1 SGHAT, CDR2 FQDESV (reference sequence). The CDR3 extends over 14 amino acids. V lost 5 bases, J lost 3 bases, and 14 bases lay in between. The CDR3 sequence: CASSRGQLNYEQYF. CDR3 in DNA: TGTGCCAGCAGCCGAGGACAGCTAAACTACGAGCAGTACTTC.

This clonotype was counted ten times or more. The chain recombines TRBV20-1 with TRBJ1-1; D remains ambiguous. The CDR3 spans 12 residues. V lost 1 base to trimming and J lost 1 base, with 4 bases between them. CDR1 and CDR2 from the germline V gene are DFQATT and SNEGSKA (reference sequence). As DNA, the CDR3 is TGCAGTGCTAGAGGTCCGAACACTGAAGCTTTCTTT. Its protein product is CSARGPNTEAFF.

This clonotype appeared a few times. The gene calls are TRBV6-2 or TRBV6-3 and TRBJ2-5, with D perhaps TRBD2 (7 bases). CDR1 is MNHEY, CDR2 SVGEGT, per germline. Trimming left V 5 bases short and J 4 bases short, with 17 bases between. CDR3 length equals 15 residues. CDR3 sequence reads: CASSGGARARETQYF. As DNA, the CDR3 is TGTGCCAGCAGTGGGGGGGCGCGAGCGCGAGAGACCCAGTACTTC.

The table lists this clonotype with a count of one. This may stem from a read error, because a much larger clone lies one nucleotide away. Since no conserved phenylalanine or tryptophan closes the CDR3, a read error is the likely cause. This chain connects TRBV19 to TRBJ1-1; tentatively, D is TRBD1 (6 bases). CDR1 LNHDA and CDR2 SQIVND come from the germline V gene (reference sequence). The CDR3 spans 14 residues. V was shortened by 6 bases and J by 2 bases, with 13 bases between the two germline ends. The CDR3 nucleotides read TGTGCCAGTAGCTGGGGACAAATAAACACTGAAGCTTTCTCT. Translation: CASSWGQINTEAFS.

This clonotype has a handful of counts. V and J are TRBV6-1 and TRBJ1-2; TRBD1 is a possible D gene (5 bases). The V end lost 7 bases, the J end lost 8 bases, and 17 bases lay between the germline ends. CDR1 and CDR2 from the germline V gene are MNHNS and SASEGT. The CDR3 has 13 residues. CDR3: CASIWMGGRGYTF. The CDR3 DNA is TGTGCCAGCATTTGGATGGGGGGTCGCGGCTACACCTTC.

This clonotype was seen repeatedly, ten times or more. V usage is TRBV28 and J usage is TRBJ2-7; TRBD1 matches at 7 bases. The germline CDR1 and CDR2 sequences are MDHEN and SYDVKM. The J segment lost 2 bases and the V segment lost 7 bases, leaving 5 bases of the junction unmatched. This CDR3 is 13 amino acids long. CDR3 sequence: CASISGGTYEQYF. As DNA, the CDR3 is TGTGCCAGCATCTCAGGGGGTACCTACGAGCAGTACTTC.

The sample holds many counts of this clonotype. This chain uses TRBV30 with TRBJ1-1; D ambiguous. The germline CDR1 and CDR2 sequences are GTSNPN and SVGIG (reference sequence). The ends were cut back, 4 bases at V and 1 base at J, with 10 bases in the middle. The CDR3 is 13 amino acids. CDR3 DNA sequence: TGTGCCTGGACCCACGAGGGGAACACTGAAGCTTTCTTT. Translating gives CAWTHEGNTEAFF.

Ten or more counts support this clonotype. The V call is TRBV20-1, the J call TRBJ1-5, with TRBD1 matching over 7 bases. V shed 7 bases and J 4 bases; nucleotides not matched to a gene: 4. Looked up from germline, CDR1 is DFQATT and CDR2 is SNEGSKA (reference sequence). The CDR3 totals 12 residues. DNA of the CDR3: TGCAGTGTATCGACAGGGAATCAGCCCCAGCATTTT. It is translated as CSVSTGNQPQHF.

This clonotype was counted many times. This chain links TRBV5-5 with TRBJ1-2; no firm D call. The length of the CDR3 is 15 residues. Trimming cost V 6 bases and J 4 bases, with 19 bases left between them. The germline CDR1 and CDR2 sequences are SGHKS and YYEKEE (reference sequence). The CDR3 region is CASNNFRTGSYGYTF. The CDR3 bases are TGTGCCAGCAACAATTTCCGGACGGGCAGCTATGGCTACACCTTC. The full variable domain, its missing parts supplied by reference TRBV5-5 and TRBJ1-2, is DAGVTQSPTHLIKTRGQQVTLRCSPISGHKSVSWYQQVLGQGPQFIFQYYEKEERGRGNFPDRFSARQFPNYSSELNVNALLLGDSALYLCASNNFRTGSYGYTFGSGTRLTVV.